The clone carrying this T cell receptor (beta chain) was picked up one time. Data came from immunoSEQ multiplex PCR; TCRdb stores just in-frame clones and leaves some out. The table lists 130,000 or so clones, approximately 95% of them singletons, with roughly 5.7% in the top ten. The data are from a study of T cell changes during pregnancy in multiple sclerosis. Germline V CDR1 and CDR2: MNHNY, SVGAGI (reference sequence). The CDR3 totals 16 residues. Trimming took 2 bases from V and 0 from J; bases not matched to a gene: 6. The J gene is TRBJ1-2, the V gene TRBV6-6; 7 bases fit TRBD1. The clonotype comes from a female donor with multiple sclerosis, enrolled in a pregnancy study. Source: peripheral blood, taken before pregnancy. CDR3 coding DNA: TGTGCCAGCAGTTACACCGGGACAGAATCTAACTATGGCTACACCTTC. Protein: CASSYTGTESNYGYTF.